The table lists the clone carrying this T cell receptor beta chain with many counts. V gave up 4 bases and J gave up 0 bases; unmatched junction bases: 2. Germline values: CDR1 SQVTM, CDR2 ANQGSEA. The CDR3 totals 13 residues. The data originate from a study of blood T cell repertoires in COVID-19. Authors' methods: From reference gene primer amplification, estimates of nucleated cell counts were derived. Clones were read by immunoSEQ multiplex PCR, and TCRdb kept only the in-frame ones, dropping some. V and J calls and clone size are copied from that table; D and trimming were computed from the DNA. The repertoire holds fewer than 250,000 clones, with around 85% as singletons.

This chain joins TRBV29-1 and TRBJ2-7; 8 bases line up with TRBD2. What was sequenced was peripheral blood. This TCR came from a woman between 45 and 60 years old with acute or convalescent COVID-19. The CDR3 spells CSVVSGTSYEQYF. As DNA, the CDR3 is TGCAGCGTTGTTAGCGGGACCTCCTACGAGCAGTACTTC.